This TCR beta chain is drawn from a study of T-cell memory formation after mild COVID-19. Findings and caveats of the study: Clones which contracted sat mainly in CM and EM if CD4+, and in EMRA if CD8+. A second wave of clones peaked on day 37, and their SARS-CoV-2 specificity went unconfirmed. Clones contracting across day 15 to 85 had a balanced CD4/CD8 profile; later expanding clones leaned CD4+.

This clonotype was picked up a small number of times. The antigen remains undetermined. The CDR3 is 16 residues long. From germline, CDR1 is SGHVS and CDR2 FQNEAQ. With 1 base clipped from V and 1 base from J, the junction kept 6 bases outside the gene matches. One entry per CDR3 protein results from TCRdb running MiXCR on the 5' RACE reads. The sample consists of approximately 200,000 distinct CDR3 sequences, roughly 17% of them appearing once. The sample comprised PBMCs or a T cell subset sorted from them (not recorded which). The chain recombines TRBV7-8 with TRBJ2-7; 8 positions match TRBD2. This TCR was recovered from an adult woman who had mild COVID-19 (a few samples of this study predate the infection). Cell type and time point are not known. The CDR3: CASSLDWRGASYEQYF. The CDR3 bases are TGTGCCAGCAGCTTAGATTGGCGGGGGGCTTCCTACGAGCAGTACTTC.